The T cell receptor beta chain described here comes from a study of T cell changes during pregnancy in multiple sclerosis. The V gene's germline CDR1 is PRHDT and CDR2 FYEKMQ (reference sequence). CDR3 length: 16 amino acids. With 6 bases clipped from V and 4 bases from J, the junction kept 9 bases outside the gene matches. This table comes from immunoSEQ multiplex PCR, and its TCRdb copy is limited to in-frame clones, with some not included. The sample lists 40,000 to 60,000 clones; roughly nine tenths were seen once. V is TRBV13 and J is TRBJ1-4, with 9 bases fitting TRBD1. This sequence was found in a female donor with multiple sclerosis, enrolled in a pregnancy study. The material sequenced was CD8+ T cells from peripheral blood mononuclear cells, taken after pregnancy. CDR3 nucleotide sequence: TGTGCCAGCAGACAGAACAGGGGGCCGAGTAATGAAAAACTGTTTTTT. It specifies CASRQNRGPSNEKLFF. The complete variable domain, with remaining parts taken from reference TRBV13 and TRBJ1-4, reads AAGVIQSPRHLIKEKRETATLKCYPIPRHDTVYWYQQGPGQDPQFLISFYEKMQSDKGSIPDRFSAQQFSDYHSELNMSSLELGDSALYFCASRQNRGPSNEKLFFGSGTQLSVL.